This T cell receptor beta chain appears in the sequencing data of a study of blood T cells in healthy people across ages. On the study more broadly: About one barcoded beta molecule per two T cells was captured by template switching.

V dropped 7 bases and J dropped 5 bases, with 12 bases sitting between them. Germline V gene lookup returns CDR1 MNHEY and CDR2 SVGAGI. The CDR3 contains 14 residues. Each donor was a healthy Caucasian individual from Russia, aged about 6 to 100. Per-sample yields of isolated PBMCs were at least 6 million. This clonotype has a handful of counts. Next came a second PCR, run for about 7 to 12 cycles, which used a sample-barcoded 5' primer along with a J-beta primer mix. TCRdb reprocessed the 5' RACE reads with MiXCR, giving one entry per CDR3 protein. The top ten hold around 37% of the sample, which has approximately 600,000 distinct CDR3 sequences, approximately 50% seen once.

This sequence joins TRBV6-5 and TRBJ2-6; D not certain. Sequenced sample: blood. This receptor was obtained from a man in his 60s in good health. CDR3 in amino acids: CASTDRSRANVLTF. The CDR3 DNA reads TGTGCCAGCACGGACCGCTCGAGGGCCAACGTCCTGACTTTC.